Listed below are T cell receptor beta chains from one sample, sequenced in a study of blood T cells in healthy people across ages. TCRdb independently ran MiXCR on the 5' RACE reads; one entry per CDR3 protein. The data hold approximately 810,000 distinct CDR3 sequences, with around 30% observed a single time. Sample: blood. These receptors all stem from an elderly woman in good health. Each CDR3 is given with its conserved first and last residue. The D gene is left open where the match is weak. The size entry is marked missing in some rows and otherwise reads once, few, many or a size class.

v_call,d_call,j_call,clone_size,cdr3_aa,cdr3_nt
TRBV12-3/TRBV12-4,TRBD1,TRBJ1-4,many,CASSYQTGREKLFF,TGTGCCAGCAGCTATCAGACAGGGCGGGAAAAACTGTTTTTT
TRBV6-2/TRBV6-3,TRBD1,TRBJ2-7,NA,CASSPDRVRERYF,TGTGCCAGCAGCCCGGACAGGGTCCGCGAGCGGTACTTC
TRBV11-2,TRBD2,TRBJ2-3,many,CASSLEGRAGGPTDTQYF,TGTGCCAGCAGCTTAGAGGGACGGGCGGGGGGCCCCACAGATACGCAGTATTTT
TRBV20-1,TRBD2,TRBJ2-1,many,CSAGAGSTYNEQFF,TGCAGTGCGGGAGCGGGGTCAACCTACAATGAGCAGTTCTTC
TRBV20-1,TRBD1,TRBJ1-2,few,CSASFQWGTGKNYGYTF,TGCAGTGCTAGTTTCCAGTGGGGGACAGGAAAAAACTATGGCTACACCTTC
TRBV12-3/TRBV12-4,TRBD2,TRBJ2-7,NA,CASSEMGLAGSSEQYF,TGTGCCAGCAGTGAGATGGGACTAGCGGGCTCCAGCGAGCAGTACTTC
TRBV20-1,NA,TRBJ2-5,NA,CSARTGREQETQYF,TGCAGTGCTAGAACAGGGAGGGAACAAGAGACCCAGTACTTC
TRBV9,NA,TRBJ2-3,many,CASSPAAGSTDTQYF,TGTGCCAGCAGCCCGGCGGCGGGGAGCACAGATACGCAGTATTTT
TRBV5-4,NA,TRBJ2-2,few,CASSFPSNTGELFF,TGTGCCAGCAGCTTCCCTTCGAACACCGGGGAGCTGTTTTTT
TRBV5-1,TRBD2,TRBJ2-5,NA,CASSLEGTSALETQYF,TGCGCCAGCAGCTTGGAAGGGACTAGCGCATTAGAGACCCAGTACTTC
TRBV2,NA,TRBJ2-4,many,CASRGNGVAKNIQYF,TGTGCCAGCCGGGGGAACGGGGTGGCCAAAAACATTCAGTACTTC
TRBV29-1,NA,TRBJ2-6,few,CSVGPFPGANVPTF,TGCAGCGTTGGGCCCTTCCCTGGGGCCAACGTCCCGACTTTC
TRBV7-9,TRBD1,TRBJ2-7,many,CASSLRTGPYEQYF,TGTGCCAGCAGCTTAAGGACAGGGCCCTACGAGCAGTACTTC
TRBV6-5,NA,TRBJ1-6,few,CASRNPYNSPLHF,TGTGCCAGCAGGAACCCCTATAATTCACCCCTCCACTTT
TRBV12-3/TRBV12-4,NA,TRBJ1-1,few,CASSLAPVTEAFF,TGTGCCAGCAGTTTAGCGCCGGTCACTGAAGCTTTCTTT
TRBV29-1,NA,TRBJ2-5,many,CSYLLGGTQYF,TGCAGCTACCTCCTAGGGGGGACCCAGTACTTC
TRBV7-2,TRBD2,TRBJ2-5,NA,CASSLTSGRVRETQYF,TGTGCCAGCAGCCTGACTAGCGGGAGGGTAAGGGAGACCCAGTACTTC
TRBV12-3/TRBV12-4,NA,TRBJ1-2,many,CASMSSGRLDGYTF,TGTGCCAGCATGTCGTCAGGGAGGTTGGATGGCTACACCTTC
TRBV7-9,TRBD1,TRBJ1-1,few,CASSSLPGQGPEAFF,TGTGCCAGCAGCTCCCTGCCGGGACAGGGCCCTGAAGCTTTCTTT
TRBV21-1,NA,TRBJ1-4,NA,CASRKTDTGPPHEKLFF,TGTGCCAGCAGGAAAACGGATACAGGGCCGCCGCATGAAAAACTGTTTTTT
TRBV7-2,NA,TRBJ1-4,NA,CASRKEETNNEKLFF,TGTGCCAGCCGAAAGGAGGAGACTAATAATGAAAAACTGTTTTTT
TRBV5-1,TRBD2,TRBJ2-3,NA,CASSIGTSGRGVADTQYF,TGCGCCAGCAGCATCGGGACTAGCGGGAGAGGGGTCGCAGATACGCAGTATTTT
TRBV5-1,NA,TRBJ2-6,NA,CASRLDVSHGANVLTF,TGCGCCAGCAGATTGGATGTTTCTCACGGGGCCAACGTCCTGACTTTC
TRBV6-5,TRBD1,TRBJ1-2,NA,CATRTGGTLGYTF,TGTGCCACCCGAACAGGGGGCACATTGGGCTACACCTTC
TRBV27,TRBD2,TRBJ2-7,many,CASSSYFSGGASYEQYF,TGTGCCAGCAGTTCTTACTTTTCGGGGGGGGCATCCTACGAGCAGTACTTC
TRBV29-1,NA,TRBJ1-5,NA,CSVRLTDSNQPQHF,TGCAGCGTTAGGCTGACGGATAGCAATCAGCCCCAGCATTTT
TRBV9,NA,TRBJ1-4,few,CASSVASSNEKLFF,TGTGCCAGCAGCGTAGCGTCATCTAATGAAAAACTGTTTTTT
TRBV20-1,NA,TRBJ1-6,few,CSAGGGGPYSPLHF,TGCAGTGCAGGGGGAGGGGGGCCTTATTCACCCCTCCACTTT
TRBV14,NA,TRBJ2-7,few,CASSSLRHTQYF,TGTGCCAGCAGCTCCCTCAGGCATACCCAGTACTTC
TRBV2,NA,TRBJ1-5,many,CASSEAIMGSQPQHF,TGTGCCAGCAGTGAAGCGATAATGGGTTCTCAGCCCCAGCATTTT
TRBV7-9,NA,TRBJ2-7,NA,CASSSTSPLGEQYF,TGTGCCAGCAGCTCCACTAGTCCGCTCGGTGAGCAGTACTTC
TRBV28,NA,TRBJ1-4,few,CASSPGYNEKLFF,TGTGCCAGCAGTCCCGGATATAATGAAAAACTGTTTTTT
TRBV20-1,TRBD2,TRBJ2-1,many,CSASLRGGGNEQFF,TGCAGTGCTAGTTTACGGGGGGGCGGGAATGAGCAGTTCTTC
TRBV28,TRBD1,TRBJ1-5,few,CASIQGEGQPQHF,TGTGCCAGCATACAGGGGGAGGGACAGCCCCAGCATTTT
TRBV5-6,NA,TRBJ2-1,NA,CASSFMGAPEQFF,TGTGCCAGCAGCTTCATGGGGGCGCCTGAGCAGTTCTTC